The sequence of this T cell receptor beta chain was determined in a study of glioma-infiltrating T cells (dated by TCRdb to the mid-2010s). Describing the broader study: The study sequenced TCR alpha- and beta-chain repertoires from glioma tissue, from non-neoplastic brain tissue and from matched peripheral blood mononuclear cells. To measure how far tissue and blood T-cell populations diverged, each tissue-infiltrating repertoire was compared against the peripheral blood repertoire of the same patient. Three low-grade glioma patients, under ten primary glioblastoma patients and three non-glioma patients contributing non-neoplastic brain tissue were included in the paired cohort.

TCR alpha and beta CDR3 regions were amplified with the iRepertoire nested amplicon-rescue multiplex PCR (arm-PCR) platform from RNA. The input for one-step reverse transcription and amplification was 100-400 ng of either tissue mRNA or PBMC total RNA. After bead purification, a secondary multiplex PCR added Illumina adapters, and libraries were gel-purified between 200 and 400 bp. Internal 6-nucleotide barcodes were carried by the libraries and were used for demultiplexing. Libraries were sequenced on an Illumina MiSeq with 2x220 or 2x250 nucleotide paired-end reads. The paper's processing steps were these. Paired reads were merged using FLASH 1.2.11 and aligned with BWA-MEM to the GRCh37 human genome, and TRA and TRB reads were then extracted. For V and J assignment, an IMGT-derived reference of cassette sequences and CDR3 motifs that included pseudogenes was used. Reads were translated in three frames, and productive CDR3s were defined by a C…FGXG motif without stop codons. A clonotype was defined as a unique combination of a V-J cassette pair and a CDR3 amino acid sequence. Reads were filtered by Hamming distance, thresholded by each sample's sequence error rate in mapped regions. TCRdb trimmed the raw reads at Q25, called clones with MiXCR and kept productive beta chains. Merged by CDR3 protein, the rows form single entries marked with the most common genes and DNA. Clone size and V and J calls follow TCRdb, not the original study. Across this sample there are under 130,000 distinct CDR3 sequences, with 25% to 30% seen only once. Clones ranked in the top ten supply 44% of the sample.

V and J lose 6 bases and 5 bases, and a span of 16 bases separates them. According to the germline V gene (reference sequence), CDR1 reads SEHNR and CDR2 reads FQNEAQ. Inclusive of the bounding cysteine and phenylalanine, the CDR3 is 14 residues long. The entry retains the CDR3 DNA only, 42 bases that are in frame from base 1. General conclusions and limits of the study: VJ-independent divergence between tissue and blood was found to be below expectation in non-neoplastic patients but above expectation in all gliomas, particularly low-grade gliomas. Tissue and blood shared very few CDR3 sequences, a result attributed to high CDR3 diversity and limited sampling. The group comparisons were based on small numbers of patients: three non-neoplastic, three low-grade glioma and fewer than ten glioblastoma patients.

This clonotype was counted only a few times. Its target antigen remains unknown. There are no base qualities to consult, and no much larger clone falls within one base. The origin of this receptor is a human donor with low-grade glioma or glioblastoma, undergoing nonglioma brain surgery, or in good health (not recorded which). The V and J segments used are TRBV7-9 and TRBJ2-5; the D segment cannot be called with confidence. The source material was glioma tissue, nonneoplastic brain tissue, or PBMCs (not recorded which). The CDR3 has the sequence CASSSSDPRETQYF. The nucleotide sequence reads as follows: TGTGCCAGCAGTTCTTCCGACCCCCGGGAGACCCAGTACTTC.